Listed here are 30 T cell receptor beta chains from one sample, sequenced in a study of human T cells and chemical hapten exposure. Time point described: patch test 2, 6 weeks after DPC sensitization. Treatment specified: therapeutic diphenylcyclopropenone sensitization with weekly scalp DPC. TCRdb called the RACE reads again in MiXCR, with one record for every CDR3 protein. The sample consists of more than 90,000 distinct CDR3 sequences, roughly an eighth of them appearing once. The specimen comprised whole blood, sampled in connection with sensitization to the hapten diphenylcyclopropenone (DPC). The receptor set was obtained from a woman aged 40 to 50 with alopecia areata. Some clones in this sample may be carry-over from other donors' samples.

This clonotype showed up many times. The CDR3 loop is CASSLLRTGSFTDTQYF. CDR3 nucleotides: TGTGCCAGCAGTTTACTCAGGACAGGGAGCTTCACAGATACGCAGTATTTT. The V gene is TRBV28, the J gene TRBJ2-3; 8 bases line up with TRBD1. The CDR3 runs to 17 residues. J was trimmed by 2 bases and V by 2 bases; bases with no gene match: 9. CDR1 and CDR2 (germline): MDHEN, SYDVKM.

V gene TRBV5-5 combines with J gene TRBJ1-1, with D hard to call. Germline lookup yields CDR1 SGHKS and CDR2 YYEKEE (reference sequence). V was pared by 1 base and J by 1 base, with 8 bases between. This CDR3 has 14 residues. This CDR3 reads CASSLSQRNTEAFF. The CDR3 DNA reads as TGTGCCAGCAGCTTGTCTCAGAGGAACACTGAAGCTTTCTTT.

The chain is built from TRBV7-2 and TRBJ2-2; TRBD1 matches at 8 bases. The CDR3 has 16 residues. Germline CDR1 and CDR2: SGHTA and FQGNSA. V shed 1 base and J 1 base; nucleotides not matched to a gene: 2. For the CDR3, the DNA is TGTGCCAGCAGCTTAGGGGACAGGAGGAACACCGGGGAGCTGTTTTTT. It yields the protein CASSLGDRRNTGELFF.

This clonotype was seen at least ten times. The chain employs TRBV6-5 and TRBJ2-1; TRBD2 agrees at 12 bases. Trimming at V came to 4 bases and at J to 2 bases, leaving 9 bases not matched to a gene. CDR1 and CDR2 (germline): MNHEY, SVGAGI. This CDR3 comprises 18 residues. The CDR3 region has the DNA TGTGCCAGCAGTTTTGAGACTAGCGGGGGCCTAACCTACAATGAGCAGTTCTTC. Encoded protein: CASSFETSGGLTYNEQFF.

This clonotype came up many times. The rearrangement joins TRBV20-1 to TRBJ2-7; 7 nucleotides line up with TRBD1. There are 14 residues in the CDR3. Germline V gene data show CDR1 as DFQATT and CDR2 as SNEGSKA (reference sequence). Trimming at V came to 2 bases and at J to 3 bases, leaving 7 bases not matched to a gene. This chain's CDR3 is CSARFPGQNYEQYF. The CDR3 bases are TGCAGTGCTAGATTTCCGGGACAGAACTACGAGCAGTACTTC.

This clonotype was seen a handful of times. The V call is TRBV30, the J call TRBJ2-3; D perhaps matches TRBD2 (5 bases). The CDR3 has 14 amino acids. The V end was cut by 3 bases, the J end by 2 bases, with 12 bases between. Germline V gene data show CDR1 as GTSNPN and CDR2 as SVGIG (reference sequence). The DNA for the CDR3 is TGTGCCTGGAGAAGGAGCGGAACCACAGATACGCAGTATTTT. Residues: CAWRRSGTTDTQYF.

This clonotype was seen ten or more times. The chain has TRBV12-3 or TRBV12-4 and TRBJ2-1; D is ambiguous. This CDR3 has 13 amino acids. Trimming left V 1 base short and J 6 bases short, with 7 bases between. The CDR3: CASSLGPANEQFF. CDR3 in DNA: TGTGCCAGCAGTTTAGGTCCAGCCAATGAGCAGTTCTTC.

V and J are TRBV5-1 and TRBJ1-2; D possibly corresponds to TRBD1 (5 bases). Trimming pared 2 bases from V and 2 bases from J, leaving 16 bases between. Germline CDR1 is SGHRS and CDR2 is YFSETQ. This CDR3 is built from 16 residues. The CDR3 loop is CASSFQWRGRNYGYTF. Here the CDR3 DNA reads TGCGCCAGCAGCTTCCAGTGGAGGGGACGAAACTATGGCTACACCTTC.

This clonotype was observed at least ten times. The genes are TRBV19 and TRBJ2-2, with 13 bases lining up with TRBD2. The germline gives CDR1 LNHDA, CDR2 SQIVND (reference sequence). The CDR3 is 17 residues long. The V segment lost 7 bases and the J segment 5 bases; nucleotides outside the gene matches: 10. The CDR3 protein is CASTVLAGGPRTGELFF. Written as DNA, the CDR3 is TGTGCCAGTACCGTACTAGCGGGGGGGCCAAGAACCGGGGAGCTGTTTTTT.

This clonotype came up many times. The V call is TRBV10-2, the J call TRBJ2-5, with TRBD2 matching over 8 bases. The CDR3 contains 16 residues. V was pared by 4 bases and J by 5 bases, with 12 bases of the junction left unmatched. CDR1 is WSHSY, CDR2 SAAADI, per germline. The CDR3 DNA sequence: TGCGCCAGCAGTGTACAGCGGGAGTCGATCGGGGAGACCCAGTACTTC. It specifies CASSVQRESIGETQYF.

The gene calls are TRBV11-3 and TRBJ2-7; weak D call: TRBD1 (6 bases). Germline loops: CDR1 SGHNT, CDR2 YENEEA. The CDR3 consists of 14 residues. The V end lost 5 bases, the J end lost 5 bases, and 16 bases lay between the germline ends. Here the CDR3 reads CASSLGHPSDEQYF. CDR3 coding DNA: TGTGCCAGCAGCCTGGGACACCCGTCCGACGAGCAGTACTTC.

This clonotype was counted many times. The chain joins TRBV9 to TRBJ2-1; 8 bases are a match to TRBD2. The CDR3 extends over 15 amino acids. Trimming removed 5 bases from V and 2 bases from J; junction bases left unmatched: 6. The germline V gene has CDR1 SGDLS and CDR2 YYNGEE. For the CDR3, the DNA is TGTGCCAGCAGTGCCCCGGGACTAGCCTACAATGAGCAGTTCTTC. Translated, it gives CASSAPGLAYNEQFF.

This clonotype has a count of ten or more. The chain has TRBV25-1 and TRBJ1-1; tentatively, D is TRBD1 (5 bases). CDR1 is MGHDK, CDR2 SYGVNS, per germline. V was cut by 2 bases and J by 6 bases, with 10 bases left in between. CDR3 length: 13 residues. For the CDR3, the DNA is TGTGCCAGCAGTGAAGGGGCAGTACCTGAAGCTTTCTTT. This translates into CASSEGAVPEAFF. Supplemented by reference TRBV25-1 and TRBJ1-1, the full variable domain reads EADIYQTPRYLVIGTGKKITLECSQTMGHDKMYWYQQDPGMELHLIHYSYGVNSTEKGDLSSESTVSRIRTEHFPLTLESARPSHTSQYLCASSEGAVPEAFFGQGTRLTVV.

This clonotype showed up just a few times. The chain links TRBV24-1 to TRBJ2-4; no firm D call. V was cut by 12 bases and J by 8 bases, with 7 bases left in between. Germline CDR1 reads KGHDR; CDR2 reads SFDVKD. The length of the CDR3 is 9 residues. In DNA, the CDR3 is TGTGCCCCCGCAGACATTCAGTACTTC. It yields the protein CAPADIQYF.

Note on this clonotype: A much larger clone is a single base away; this may be a read error. The chain links TRBV18 to TRBJ1-1; D may be TRBD1 (5 bases). The CDR3 extends over 14 amino acids. Germline-derived CDR1 and CDR2 are KGHSH and LQKENI. In nucleotides, the CDR3 is TGTGCCGGCTCACCCGCCAGGGCCTACACTGAAGCTTTCTTT. This sequence encodes CAGSPARAYTEAFF. Combining the CDR3 with reference TRBV18 and TRBJ1-1 gives the whole variable domain NAGVMQNPRHLVRRRGQEARLRCSPMKGHSHVYWYRQLPEEGLKFMVYLQKENIIDESGMPKERFSAEFPKEGPSILRIQQVVRGDSAAYFCAGSPARAYTEAFFGQGTRLTVV.

This clonotype has ten or more counts. The J gene is TRBJ2-1, the V gene TRBV12-3 or TRBV12-4, with 7 bases aligning to TRBD2. The V gene end was trimmed by 3 bases and the J gene end by 9 bases; junction bases not matched to a gene: 11. The CDR3 loop spans 15 amino acids. CDR3 DNA: TGTGCCAGCAGTTTCGTCCAGGTAGCGGGCGGTGAGCAGTTCTTC. Its translation: CASSFVQVAGGEQFF.

The chain recombines TRBV6-2 or TRBV6-3 with TRBJ2-3; 9 nucleotides match TRBD2. The CDR3 spans 17 residues. V trimming: 7 bases; J trimming: 4 bases; junction bases outside the gene matches: 15. Germline CDR1 is MNHEY and CDR2 is SVGEGT. The CDR3 region is CASTLSSAGGLPDTQYF. In DNA form, the CDR3 reads TGTGCCAGCACCCTCTCGTCAGCGGGGGGCCTTCCAGATACGCAGTATTTT.

This clonotype was observed a handful of times. The rearrangement uses TRBV7-2 and TRBJ2-3; 8 positions agree with TRBD2. CDR1 is SGHTA, CDR2 FQGNSA, per germline. The CDR3 is 15 residues long. After removal of 0 bases from V and 2 bases from J, the junction contained 1 base not matched to a gene. The CDR3 bases are TGTGCCAGCAGCTTAGCTAGCGGGGCCACAGATACGCAGTATTTT. Its translation: CASSLASGATDTQYF.

J is TRBJ1-2 and V is TRBV6-2 or TRBV6-3, with unresolved D. V gave up 2 bases and J gave up 4 bases, with 14 bases separating them. The germline gives CDR1 MNHEY, CDR2 SVGEGT. The CDR3 consists of 15 residues. The CDR3 reads CASSYAPTGAYGYTF. CDR3 nucleotide sequence: TGTGCCAGCAGTTACGCTCCAACGGGAGCCTATGGCTACACCTTC.

The table lists this clonotype with a few counts. The chain employs TRBV10-2 and TRBJ2-3, with 7 bases lining up with TRBD2. The CDR3 totals 15 residues. Germline CDR1 is WSHSY and CDR2 is SAAADI. Trimming removed 2 bases from V and 5 bases from J; junction bases left unmatched: 7. The CDR3 reads CASSEVGGPVDTQYF. The CDR3 coding sequence is TGCGCCAGCAGTGAGGTGGGAGGGCCGGTAGATACGCAGTATTTT.

In this sample, this clonotype turned up a few times. The chain recombines TRBV5-1 with TRBJ1-6; D possibly corresponds to TRBD1 (5 bases). The CDR3 contains 14 residues. CDR1 is SGHRS, CDR2 YFSETQ, per germline. Between the trimmed V and J ends, which lost 7 bases and 9 bases, there was a span of 17 bases. In DNA, the CDR3 is TGCGCCAGCTCTGCAGGGCTTGGGGGTTCACCCCTCCACTTT. This gives the protein CASSAGLGGSPLHF.

The chain couples TRBV7-6 to TRBJ2-5; no reliable D call. CDR1 is SGHVS and CDR2 is FNYEAQ in the germline V gene. CDR3 length: 15 residues. The V end was cut by 3 bases, the J end by 5 bases, with 16 bases between. The CDR3 here is CASSFGRPARETQYF. The CDR3 nucleotides are TGTGCCAGCAGCTTTGGGCGTCCCGCCAGGGAGACCCAGTACTTC.

A note on this clonotype: A much larger clone sits a single nucleotide away, making a read error possible. The genes are TRBV5-1 and TRBJ2-1, with unresolved D. The CDR3 contains 13 residues. Germline V gene sequence: CDR1 SGHRS, CDR2 YFSETQ. V was pared by 0 bases and J by 5 bases, with 6 bases between. The CDR3 nucleotides read TGCGCCAGCAGCTTGGACCCCGACAATGAGCAGTTCTTC. It yields the protein CASSLDPDNEQFF.

This clonotype was picked up many times. V gene TRBV14 combines with J gene TRBJ1-1; D remains ambiguous. V lost 2 bases and J 0 bases, leaving 4 bases between the germline ends. The CDR3 is 13 residues long. The germline gives CDR1 SGHDN, CDR2 FVKESK. CDR3 sequence (DNA): TGTGCCAGCAGCCAAAAACTGAACACTGAAGCTTTCTTT. Its translation: CASSQKLNTEAFF.

The J gene is TRBJ1-2, the V gene TRBV6-2 or TRBV6-3; D ambiguous. The CDR3 covers 14 residues. V shed 7 bases and J shed 0 bases, with 12 bases lying between them. CDR1 MNHEY and CDR2 SVGEGT come from the germline V gene. The CDR3 protein is CASTPSVANYGYTF. The CDR3 DNA is TGTGCCAGCACCCCCAGTGTAGCTAACTATGGCTACACCTTC.

This chain links TRBV29-1 with TRBJ2-3; 9 positions agree with TRBD2. Losses at the gene ends were 1 base for V and 3 bases for J; bases not matched to a gene: 5. The germline V gene encodes CDR1 SQVTM and CDR2 ANQGSEA. The CDR3 has 15 amino acids. The CDR3 DNA is TGCAGCGTTGAAGGGACTAGCGCGGGTACAGATACGCAGTATTTT. It yields the protein CSVEGTSAGTDTQYF.

This clonotype was seen only a few times. The chain has TRBV7-8 and TRBJ2-1; D may be TRBD1 or TRBD2 (6 bases each). V shed 7 bases and J shed 6 bases, with 22 bases lying between them. The germline V gene has CDR1 SGHVS and CDR2 FQNEAQ. This CDR3 has 16 residues. The CDR3: CASTLGRGGKSNEQFF. The CDR3 DNA is TGTGCCAGCACCCTCGGTCGAGGGGGGAAAAGCAATGAGCAGTTCTTC.

This clonotype has a handful of counts. The CDR3 nucleotides read TGTGCCAGCAGTAGACAGGGTGGGGACACCGGGGAGCTGTTTTTT. This translates into CASSRQGGDTGELFF. This chain links TRBV6-5 with TRBJ2-2; 7 bases agree with TRBD1. V lost 5 bases to trimming and J lost 3 bases; unmatched junction nucleotides: 6. CDR3 length equals 15 residues. In germline, CDR1 is MNHEY, CDR2 SVGAGI.

At least ten counts were recorded for this clonotype. The rearrangement uses TRBV30 and TRBJ2-3; no firm D call. CDR3 length equals 13 residues. Germline-derived CDR1 and CDR2 are GTSNPN and SVGIG (reference sequence). V was shortened by 2 bases and J by 7 bases, with 13 bases between the two germline ends. Here the CDR3 reads CAWSLSERNTQYF. Here the CDR3 DNA reads TGTGCCTGGAGTCTCTCGGAGAGGAATACGCAGTATTTT. The variable domain in full, completed from reference TRBV30 and TRBJ2-3, reads SQTIHQWPATLVQPVGSPLSLECTVEGTSNPNLYWYRQAAGRGLQLLFYSVGIGQISSEVPQNLSASRPQDRQFILSSKKLLLSDSGFYLCAWSLSERNTQYFGPGTRLTVL.

A few counts support this clonotype. The J gene is TRBJ1-1, the V gene TRBV6-2 or TRBV6-3; D is possibly TRBD1 (5 bases). The germline V and J ends were trimmed by 6 bases and 3 bases, with 14 bases remaining between them. This CDR3 contains 14 residues. CDR1 is MNHEY, CDR2 SVGEGT, per germline. CDR3 loop: CASSRGVLDTEAFF. The DNA of the CDR3 is TGTGCCAGCAGCCGGGGGGTCCTGGACACTGAAGCTTTCTTT.